This is a list of T cell receptor beta chains from one sample in a study of identical twins. TCRdb independently ran MiXCR on the 5' RACE reads; one entry per CDR3 protein. The repertoire holds 1,800,000 or so distinct CDR3 sequences, about 30% seen once, with about 0.27% in the top ten. What was sequenced was cord blood. These receptors were collected from a newborn girl in good health. CDR3s include the opening cysteine and the closing phenylalanine or tryptophan. Fields, in order: clone size, J gene, D gene, CDR3 length, V gene, CDR3 protein, CDR3 DNA. The D gene is left open where the match is weak. Expanded clones get a size class; other rows say once, few or many, or leave the size out.

clone size: few; J gene: TRBJ2-3; D gene: TRBD2; CDR3 length: 16; V gene: TRBV4-2; CDR3 protein: CASSLLAGGFKDTQYF; CDR3 DNA: TGTGCCAGCAGCCTACTAGCGGGAGGGTTCAAAGATACGCAGTATTTT
clone size: few; J gene: TRBJ2-3; D gene: .; CDR3 length: 16; V gene: TRBV2; CDR3 protein: CASSDTNSGSTDTQYF; CDR3 DNA: TGTGCCAGCAGTGATACAAATAGCGGTAGCACAGATACGCAGTATTTT
clone size: few; J gene: TRBJ1-2; D gene: .; CDR3 length: 14; V gene: TRBV27; CDR3 protein: CASSSFRANYGYTF; CDR3 DNA: TGTGCCAGCAGTTCCTTTAGGGCTAACTATGGCTACACCTTC
clone size: many; J gene: TRBJ2-7; D gene: .; CDR3 length: 14; V gene: TRBV3-1; CDR3 protein: CASSQGSGPYEQYF; CDR3 DNA: TGTGCCAGCAGCCAAGGCTCTGGTCCCTACGAGCAGTACTTC
clone size: .; J gene: TRBJ2-5; D gene: .; CDR3 length: 14; V gene: TRBV24-1; CDR3 protein: CATSDFGSVETQYF; CDR3 DNA: TGTGCCACCAGTGATTTCGGGTCCGTGGAGACCCAGTACTTC
clone size: few; J gene: TRBJ1-1; D gene: TRBD1; CDR3 length: 14; V gene: TRBV13; CDR3 protein: CASSDTGQYTEAFF; CDR3 DNA: TGTGCCAGCAGCGACACGGGACAGTACACTGAAGCTTTCTTT
clone size: .; J gene: TRBJ2-1; D gene: .; CDR3 length: 16; V gene: TRBV5-1; CDR3 protein: CASSLGTGYDYNEQFF; CDR3 DNA: TGCGCCAGCAGCTTGGGGACTGGATACGACTACAATGAGCAGTTCTTC
clone size: few; J gene: TRBJ2-1; D gene: .; CDR3 length: 14; V gene: TRBV3-1; CDR3 protein: CASSQGHSYNEQFF; CDR3 DNA: TGTGCCAGCAGCCAAGGACACTCCTACAATGAGCAGTTCTTC
clone size: .; J gene: TRBJ1-1; D gene: TRBD1; CDR3 length: 16; V gene: TRBV6-1; CDR3 protein: CASSEHRQGTYTEAFF; CDR3 DNA: TGTGCCAGCAGTGAACATAGACAGGGGACCTACACTGAAGCTTTCTTT
clone size: .; J gene: TRBJ1-1; D gene: .; CDR3 length: 13; V gene: TRBV29-1; CDR3 protein: CSVGGEGATEAFF; CDR3 DNA: TGCAGCGTTGGGGGGGAAGGGGCCACTGAAGCTTTCTTT
clone size: few; J gene: TRBJ2-2; D gene: TRBD1; CDR3 length: 16; V gene: TRBV20-1; CDR3 protein: CSAQPRDRVRTGELFF; CDR3 DNA: TGCAGTGCTCAACCCCGGGACAGGGTTCGCACCGGGGAGCTGTTTTTT
clone size: few; J gene: TRBJ2-3; D gene: .; CDR3 length: 16; V gene: TRBV12-3/TRBV12-4; CDR3 protein: CASSFRASPSTDTQYF; CDR3 DNA: TGTGCCAGCAGTTTTAGGGCAAGCCCTAGCACAGATACGCAGTATTTT
clone size: .; J gene: TRBJ1-2; D gene: TRBD1; CDR3 length: 14; V gene: TRBV28; CDR3 protein: CASSFLDRGDGYTF; CDR3 DNA: TGTGCCAGCAGTTTCCTTGACAGGGGGGACGGCTACACCTTC
clone size: once; J gene: TRBJ2-3; D gene: .; CDR3 length: 15; V gene: TRBV20-1; CDR3 protein: CSAMISRGLTDTQYF; CDR3 DNA: TGCAGTGCTATGATCTCCCGGGGTCTCACAGATACGCAGTATTTT
clone size: .; J gene: TRBJ1-5; D gene: TRBD1; CDR3 length: 16; V gene: TRBV6-6; CDR3 protein: CASSLSQGAGNQPQHF; CDR3 DNA: TGTGCCAGCAGTTTATCCCAGGGGGCAGGAAATCAGCCCCAGCATTTT
clone size: few; J gene: TRBJ2-5; D gene: .; CDR3 length: 13; V gene: TRBV24-1; CDR3 protein: CATSEGTEETQYF; CDR3 DNA: TGTGCCACCAGTGAGGGAACTGAAGAGACCCAGTACTTC
clone size: .; J gene: TRBJ2-7; D gene: TRBD2; CDR3 length: 17; V gene: TRBV27; CDR3 protein: CAGSARAGTSHTYEQYF; CDR3 DNA: TGTGCCGGCAGTGCACGGGCCGGGACTAGCCACACCTACGAGCAGTACTTC
clone size: .; J gene: TRBJ1-2; D gene: .; CDR3 length: 15; V gene: TRBV27; CDR3 protein: CASSLVGNRAYGYTF; CDR3 DNA: TGTGCCAGCAGTTTGGTTGGGAACAGGGCCTATGGCTACACCTTC